This T cell receptor beta chain was captured in a study of cytotoxic CD8 clonotypes in ibrutinib-treated CLL. About the study: Enrolment comprised 11 relapsed/refractory and around 15 treatment-naive patients; 17 were IGHV unmutated. Samples averaged roughly 280,000 productive templates and more than 85,000 productive rearrangements.

Repertoires were generated with immunoSEQ multiplex PCR, while TCRdb's copy carries only in-frame clones and drops some. Of 150,000 to 200,000 clones detected, roughly 90% appear once; the ten largest clones hold 3% to 3.5%. V lost 5 bases, J lost 0 bases, and 17 bases lay in between. The CDR3 sequence is 17 residues long. Germline CDR1 is MNHEY and CDR2 is SMNVEV (reference sequence). The study, taken as a whole, reports: Sampling times (in sustained-remission versus progressing patients) were not the same. Clonality went higher at ibrutinib response and then dropped back toward baseline at progression.

A few counts support this clone. Its antigen is not identified. Here the sequenced sample was PBMCs, taken at disease progression, from a patient treated with ibrutinib. This TCR was recovered from a human donor with chronic lymphocytic leukemia. V and J are TRBV27 and TRBJ1-5, with D tentatively TRBD1 (5 bases). CDR3 in DNA: TGTGCCAGCAGTCCCCGGGACGGATGGTATAGCAATCAGCCCCAGCATTTT. Translating gives CASSPRDGWYSNQPQHF.